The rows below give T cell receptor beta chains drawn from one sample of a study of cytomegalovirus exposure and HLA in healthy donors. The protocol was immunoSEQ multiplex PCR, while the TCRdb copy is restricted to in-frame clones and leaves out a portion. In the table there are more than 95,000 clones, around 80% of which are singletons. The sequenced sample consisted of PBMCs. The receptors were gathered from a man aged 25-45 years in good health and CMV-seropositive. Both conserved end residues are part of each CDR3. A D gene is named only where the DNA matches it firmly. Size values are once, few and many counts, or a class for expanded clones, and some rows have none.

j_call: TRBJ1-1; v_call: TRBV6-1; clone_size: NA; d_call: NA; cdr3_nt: TGTGCCAGCAGTCCTCTGTGGGGGGACACTGAAGCTTTCTTT; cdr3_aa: CASSPLWGDTEAFF
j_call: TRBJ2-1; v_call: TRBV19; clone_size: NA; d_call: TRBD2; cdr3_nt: TGTGCCAGTAGTCCTCCGGGGGGACTAGACAATGAGCAGTTCTTC; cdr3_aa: CASSPPGGLDNEQFF
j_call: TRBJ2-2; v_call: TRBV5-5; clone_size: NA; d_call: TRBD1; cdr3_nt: TGTGCCAGCAGCCTCGACAGGGTGAACACCGGGGAGCTGTTTTTT; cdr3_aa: CASSLDRVNTGELFF
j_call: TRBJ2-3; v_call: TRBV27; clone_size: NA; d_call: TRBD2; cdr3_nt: TGTGCCAGCAGTTCAGCGGGAGGGGGAACAGATACGCAGTATTTT; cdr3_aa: CASSSAGGGTDTQYF
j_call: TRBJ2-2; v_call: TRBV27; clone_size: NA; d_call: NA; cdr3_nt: TGTGCCAGCAGTTTATTTCTGAACACCGGGGAGCTGTTTTTT; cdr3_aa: CASSLFLNTGELFF
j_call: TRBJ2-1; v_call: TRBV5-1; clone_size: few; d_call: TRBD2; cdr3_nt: TGCGCCAGCAGCTTGGCGATAGGGGAGGGTGGTAATGAGCAGTTCTTC; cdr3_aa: CASSLAIGEGGNEQFF
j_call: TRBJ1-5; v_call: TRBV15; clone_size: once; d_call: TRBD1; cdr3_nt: TGTGCTGTGGACAGGGCTTACAATCAGCCCCAGCATTTT; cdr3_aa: CAVDRAYNQPQHF
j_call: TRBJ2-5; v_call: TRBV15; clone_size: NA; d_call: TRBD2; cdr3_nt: TGTGCCACCAGCCTCACTGGGGAGGGAGAGCAGTACTTC; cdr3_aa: CATSLTGEGEQYF
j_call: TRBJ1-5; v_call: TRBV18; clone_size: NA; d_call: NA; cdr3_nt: TGTGCCAGCTCATTCCGTCGGGAGGTGGATCAGCCCCAGCATTTT; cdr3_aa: CASSFRREVDQPQHF
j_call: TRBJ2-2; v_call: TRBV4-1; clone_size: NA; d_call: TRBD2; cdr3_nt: TGCGCCAGCAGCCCGCCCAAGCGGGAGGGAGACCGGGAGCTGTTTTTT; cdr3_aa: CASSPPKREGDRELFF
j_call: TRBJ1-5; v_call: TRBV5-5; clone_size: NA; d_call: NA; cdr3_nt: TGTGCCAGCAGCTTGGCCCGCGGGGAGGGAAGCAATCAGCCCCAGCATTTT; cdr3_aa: CASSLARGEGSNQPQHF
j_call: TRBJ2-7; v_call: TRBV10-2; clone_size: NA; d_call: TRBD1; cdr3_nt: TGCGCCAGCAGTCCCGGACCAATTACAGGGGGCGGCTACGAGCAGTACTTC; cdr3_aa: CASSPGPITGGGYEQYF
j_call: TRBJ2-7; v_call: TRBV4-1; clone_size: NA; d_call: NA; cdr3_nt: TGCGCCAGCAGCCAAGCCCCCCGGGCGGACACCTACGAGCAGTACTTC; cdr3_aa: CASSQAPRADTYEQYF
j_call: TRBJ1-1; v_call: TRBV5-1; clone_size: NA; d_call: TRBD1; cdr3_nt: TGCGCCAGCAGCGCGGGACAGCATGAAGCTTTCTTT; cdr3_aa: CASSAGQHEAFF
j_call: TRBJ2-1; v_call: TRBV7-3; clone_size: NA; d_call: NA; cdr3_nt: TGTGCCAGCAGCCCTCAGCGAGGCGAGCAGTTCTTC; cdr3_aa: CASSPQRGEQFF
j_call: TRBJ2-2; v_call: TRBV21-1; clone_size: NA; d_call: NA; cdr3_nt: TGTGCCGGGCGGGGCAGGCAGAACACCGGGGAGCTGTTTTTT; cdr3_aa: CAGRGRQNTGELFF
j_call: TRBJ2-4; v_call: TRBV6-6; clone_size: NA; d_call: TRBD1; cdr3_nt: TGTGCCAGCAGTCCGGACAGGGAGGACAAAAACATTCAGTACTTC; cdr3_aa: CASSPDREDKNIQYF
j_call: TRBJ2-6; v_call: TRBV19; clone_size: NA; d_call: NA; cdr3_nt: TGTGCCAGTACCTCCAGGGATTTCCTCTCTGGGGCCAACGTCCTGACTTTC; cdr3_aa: CASTSRDFLSGANVLTF
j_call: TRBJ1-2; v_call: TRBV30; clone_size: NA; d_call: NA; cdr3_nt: TGTGCTGCGTCGGTAAATCGATTGCGAGGCTACACCTTC; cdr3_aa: CAASVNRLRGYTF
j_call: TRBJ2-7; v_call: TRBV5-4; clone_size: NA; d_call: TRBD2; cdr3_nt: TGTGCCAGCAGCTTGACTAGCGGGTCCTACGAGCAGTACTTC; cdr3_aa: CASSLTSGSYEQYF
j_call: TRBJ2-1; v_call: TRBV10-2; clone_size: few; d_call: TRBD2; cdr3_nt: TGCGCCAGCAGTGTAGTAGCGGGATCGGGGGAGCAGTTCTTC; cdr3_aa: CASSVVAGSGEQFF
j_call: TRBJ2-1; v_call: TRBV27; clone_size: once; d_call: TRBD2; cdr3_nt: TGTGCCAGCAGGCCGGGACTAGCGGGAGGGCCTTACAATGAGCAGTTCTTC; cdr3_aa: CASRPGLAGGPYNEQFF
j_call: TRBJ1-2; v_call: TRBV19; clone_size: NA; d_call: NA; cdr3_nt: TGTGCCAGTAGTATAGGGGCCTCTGGCTACACCTTC; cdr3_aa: CASSIGASGYTF
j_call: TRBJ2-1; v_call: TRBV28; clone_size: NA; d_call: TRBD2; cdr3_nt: TGTGCCAGCAGTGAAAGTAGCGGGAGTAATGAGCAGTTCTTC; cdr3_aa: CASSESSGSNEQFF
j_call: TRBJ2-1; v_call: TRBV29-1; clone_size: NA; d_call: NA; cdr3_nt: TGCAGCGTTGCAGGGCTATCAAACAATGAGCAGTTCTTC; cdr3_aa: CSVAGLSNNEQFF
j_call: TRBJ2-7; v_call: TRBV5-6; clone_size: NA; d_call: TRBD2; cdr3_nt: TGTGCCAGCAGCTCTTCGGGACTAGCGTCATACGAGCAGTACTTC; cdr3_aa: CASSSSGLASYEQYF
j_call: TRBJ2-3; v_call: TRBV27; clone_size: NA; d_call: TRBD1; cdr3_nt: TGTGCCAGCAGTTTAGCAGGGGGCGTAGATACGCAGTATTTT; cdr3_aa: CASSLAGGVDTQYF
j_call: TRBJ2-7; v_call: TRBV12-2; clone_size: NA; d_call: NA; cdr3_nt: TGTGCAAGTCGCTTATCAGGGCAGAGCTCCTACGAGCAGTACTTC; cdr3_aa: CASRLSGQSSYEQYF
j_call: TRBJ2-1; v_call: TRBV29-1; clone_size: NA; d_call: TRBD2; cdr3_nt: TGCAGCGTGGCGTCTAGCGGTAACAATGAGCAGTTCTTC; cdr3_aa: CSVASSGNNEQFF
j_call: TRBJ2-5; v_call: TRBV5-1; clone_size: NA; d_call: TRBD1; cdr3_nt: TGCGCCAGCAGCTTAGGACAGGTTCGTGAGACCCAGTACTTC; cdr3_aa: CASSLGQVRETQYF
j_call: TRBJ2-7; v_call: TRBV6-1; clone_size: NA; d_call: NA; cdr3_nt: TGTGCCAGCAGGGACTATTACGAGCAGTACTTC; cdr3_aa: CASRDYYEQYF
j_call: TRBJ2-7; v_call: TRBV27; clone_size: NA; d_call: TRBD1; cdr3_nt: TGTGCCAGCAGTATCACAGGGGCTCTCTCCTACGAGCAGTACTTC; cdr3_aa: CASSITGALSYEQYF
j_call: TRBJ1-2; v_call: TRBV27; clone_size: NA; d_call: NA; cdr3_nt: TGTGCCAGCAGGCAGACAGCTTCCTCTATCTATGGCTACACCTTC; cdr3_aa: CASRQTASSIYGYTF
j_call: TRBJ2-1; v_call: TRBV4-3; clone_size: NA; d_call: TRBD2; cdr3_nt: TGCGCCAGCAGCCTGGAAGCTAGCGGGAGTGACAATGAGCAGTTCTTC; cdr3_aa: CASSLEASGSDNEQFF
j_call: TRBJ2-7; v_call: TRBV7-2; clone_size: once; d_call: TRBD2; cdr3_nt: TGTGCCAGCAGCTTTTCTAGCGGGAGTAACTACGAGCAGTACTTC; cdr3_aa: CASSFSSGSNYEQYF
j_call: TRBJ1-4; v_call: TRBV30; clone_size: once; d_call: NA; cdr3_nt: TGTGCCTGGAGTGTACAAACGCAGGGGACTAATGAAAAACTGTTTTTT; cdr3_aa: CAWSVQTQGTNEKLFF
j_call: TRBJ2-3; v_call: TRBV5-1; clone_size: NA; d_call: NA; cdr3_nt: TGCGCCAGCAGCCCCACCCCGGAGGGGAGCACAGATACGCAGTATTTT; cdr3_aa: CASSPTPEGSTDTQYF
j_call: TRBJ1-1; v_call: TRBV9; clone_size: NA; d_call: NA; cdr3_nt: TGTGCCAGCAGCGTAGGCGAGGTTATCTTGAACACTGAAGCTTTCTTT; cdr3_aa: CASSVGEVILNTEAFF
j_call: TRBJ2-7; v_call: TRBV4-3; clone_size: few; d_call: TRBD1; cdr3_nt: TGCGCCAGCAGCCAAGATCAGGGGGGGACAGGGGGGGACGAGCAGTACTTC; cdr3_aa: CASSQDQGGTGGDEQYF
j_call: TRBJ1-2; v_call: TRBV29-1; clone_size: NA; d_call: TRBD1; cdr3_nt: TGCAGCGTTATTTCCTTGGTCAGGGGGCAAAACTATGGCTACACCTTC; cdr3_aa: CSVISLVRGQNYGYTF
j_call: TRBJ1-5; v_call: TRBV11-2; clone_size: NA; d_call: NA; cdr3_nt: TGTGCCAGCAGCTCTCTTCCAGGGGTAGGTCAGCCCCAGCATTTT; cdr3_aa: CASSSLPGVGQPQHF
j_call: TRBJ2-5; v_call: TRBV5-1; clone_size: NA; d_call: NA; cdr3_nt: TGCGCCAGCAGCTGGGACTTACAAGAGACCCAGTACTTC; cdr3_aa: CASSWDLQETQYF
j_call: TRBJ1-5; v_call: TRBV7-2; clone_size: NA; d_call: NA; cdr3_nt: TGTGCCAGCAGCTTAATCGGGGGCAATCAGCCCCAGCATTTT; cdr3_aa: CASSLIGGNQPQHF
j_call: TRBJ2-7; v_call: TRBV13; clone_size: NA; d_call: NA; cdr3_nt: TGTGCCAGCAGCTCCCGGGTCGCATCCTACGAGCAGTACTTC; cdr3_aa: CASSSRVASYEQYF
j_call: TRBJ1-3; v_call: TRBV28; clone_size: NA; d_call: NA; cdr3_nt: TGTGCCACGAACAGATACTCTGGAAACACCATATATTTT; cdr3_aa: CATNRYSGNTIYF
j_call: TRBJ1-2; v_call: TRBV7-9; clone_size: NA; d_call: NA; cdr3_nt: TGTGCCAGCAGCTTGGAGGGGCTTATAGGCTACACCTTC; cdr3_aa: CASSLEGLIGYTF
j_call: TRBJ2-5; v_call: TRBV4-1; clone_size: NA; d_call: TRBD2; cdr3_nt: TGCGCCAGCAGCCCAGGCGGGGGGGAAGGGACCCAGTACTTC; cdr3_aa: CASSPGGGEGTQYF
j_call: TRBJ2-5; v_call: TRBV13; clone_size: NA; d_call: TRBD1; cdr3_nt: TGTGCCAGCAGCTTGCTGGGGGACAGGGGTAGGGAGACCCAGTACTTC; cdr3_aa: CASSLLGDRGRETQYF
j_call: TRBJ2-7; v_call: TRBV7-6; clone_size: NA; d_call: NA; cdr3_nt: TGTGCCAGCAGCCCGGACGGGGGATTATCCTACGAGCAGTACTTC; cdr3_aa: CASSPDGGLSYEQYF